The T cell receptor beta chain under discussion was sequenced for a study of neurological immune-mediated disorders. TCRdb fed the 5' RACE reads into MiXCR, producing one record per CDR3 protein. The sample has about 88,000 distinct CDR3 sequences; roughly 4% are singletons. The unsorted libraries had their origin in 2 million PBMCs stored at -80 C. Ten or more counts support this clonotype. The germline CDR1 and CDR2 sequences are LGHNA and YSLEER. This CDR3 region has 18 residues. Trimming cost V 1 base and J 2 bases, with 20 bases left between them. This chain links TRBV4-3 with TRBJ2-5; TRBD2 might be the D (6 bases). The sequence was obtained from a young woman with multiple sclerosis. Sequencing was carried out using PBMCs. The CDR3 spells CASSQGGAGSESQETQYF. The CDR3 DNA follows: TGCGCCAGCAGCCAAGGCGGTGCGGGGTCCGAGTCTCAAGAGACCCAGTACTTC.